This T cell receptor (beta chain) was sequenced in a study of T cell responses to AZD1222 COVID-19 vaccine. CDR1 and CDR2 (germline): SGHTA, FQGNSA. V was trimmed by 7 bases and J by 8 bases, leaving 17 bases between them. The CDR3 consists of 14 residues. Profiled with immunoSEQ multiplex PCR; TCRdb holds only in-frame clones, not every one. This sample has about 140,000 clones, with approximately 90% found just once. V is TRBV7-2 and J is TRBJ1-4; the D gene is possibly TRBD1 (6 bases). This TCR derives from an adult who received the AZD1222 COVID-19 vaccine. The sequencing here drew on peripheral blood, taken 28 days after the second AZD1222 dose. The CDR3 bases are TGTGCCAGCACCAAGGGGGGAGACCTAGAAAAACTGTTTTTT. Translating gives CASTKGGDLEKLFF.